One and the same sample provided the 2 T cell receptor beta chains below, sequenced in a study of blood T cell repertoires in COVID-19 (dated by TCRdb to the early 2020s). Library preparation used the immunoSEQ multiplex PCR assay. Not all clones reach the TCRdb copy of this immuneACCESS table, which keeps in-frame sequences only. Checked studies attribute under half of the gap to unresolved V genes and leave the rest unexplained. Recorded for this sample are roughly 150,000 clones; over 75% of them occurred a single time. Clones ranked in the top ten supply about 6.9% of the sample. The specimen sequenced was peripheral blood. These receptors were taken from a man aged 80 or over with COVID-19, enrolled during active disease.

Notes on this clone: The same CDR3 is also encoded by other DNA sequences in this sample. V is TRBV24-1 and J is TRBJ2-2; 8 nucleotides match TRBD1. Germline-derived CDR1 and CDR2 are KGHDR and SFDVKD. V dropped 3 bases and J dropped 2; count of bases not matched to a gene: 4. This CDR3 comprises 16 residues. The CDR3 nucleotides are TGTGCCACCAGTGATCCAGGGGGCCCAAACACCGGGGAGCTGTTTTTT. Encoded protein: CATSDPGGPNTGELFF.

This chain connects TRBV11-1 to TRBJ1-4; no firm D call. CDR1 is SGHAT, CDR2 FQDESV, per germline (reference sequence). Between the trimmed V and J ends, which lost 4 bases and 8 bases, there was a span of 17 bases. This CDR3 region has 15 residues. CDR3 nucleotide sequence: TGTGCCAGCAGCTCCTCGGAAGGATGGGAGGAAAAACTGTTTTTT. It specifies CASSSSEGWEEKLFF.